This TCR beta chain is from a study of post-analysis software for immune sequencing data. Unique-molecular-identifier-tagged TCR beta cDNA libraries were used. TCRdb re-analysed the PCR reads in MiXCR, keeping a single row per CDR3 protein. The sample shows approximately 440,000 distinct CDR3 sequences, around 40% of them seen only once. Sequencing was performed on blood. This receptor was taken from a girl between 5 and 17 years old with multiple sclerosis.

CDR3 in amino acids: CASSDGGDTDTQYF. CDR3 DNA: TGTGCCAGCAGTGACGGCGGGGACACAGATACGCAGTATTTT. The chain has TRBV28 and TRBJ2-3; maybe TRBD2 (6 bases). CDR1 and CDR2 from the germline V gene are MDHEN and SYDVKM. The CDR3 contains 14 residues. V was cut by 5 bases and J by 2 bases, with 11 bases left in between.